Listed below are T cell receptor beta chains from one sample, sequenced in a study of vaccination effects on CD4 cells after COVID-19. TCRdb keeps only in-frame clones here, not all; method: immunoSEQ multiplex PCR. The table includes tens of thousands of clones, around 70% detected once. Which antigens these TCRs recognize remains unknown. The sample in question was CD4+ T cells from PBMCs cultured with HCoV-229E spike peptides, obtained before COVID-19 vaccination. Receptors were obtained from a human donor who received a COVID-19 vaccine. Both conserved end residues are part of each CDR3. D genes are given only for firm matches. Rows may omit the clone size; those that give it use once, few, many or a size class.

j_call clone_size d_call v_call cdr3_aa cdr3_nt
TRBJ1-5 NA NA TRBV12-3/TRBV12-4 CASSFAENQPQHF TGTGCCAGCAGTTTTGCCGAAAATCAGCCCCAGCATTTT
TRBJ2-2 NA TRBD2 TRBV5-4 CASSLLAGAYTGELFF TGTGCCAGCAGCTTGTTAGCGGGGGCCTACACCGGGGAGCTGTTTTTT
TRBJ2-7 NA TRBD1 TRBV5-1 CASSPGQDEQYF TGCGCCAGCAGCCCTGGACAGGACGAGCAGTACTTC
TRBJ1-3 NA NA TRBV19 CASSPLRQNSGNTIYF TGTGCCAGTAGTCCCCTCCGACAAAACTCTGGAAACACCATATATTTT
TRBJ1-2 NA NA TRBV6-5 CASTPGANYGYTF TGTGCCAGCACCCCAGGGGCTAACTATGGCTACACCTTC
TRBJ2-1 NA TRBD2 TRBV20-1 CSASSSGPNEQFF TGCAGTGCTAGTTCTAGCGGGCCGAATGAGCAGTTCTTC
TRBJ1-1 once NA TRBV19 CASRPGSGNTEAFF TGTGCCAGTCGACCCGGGTCGGGGAACACTGAAGCTTTCTTT
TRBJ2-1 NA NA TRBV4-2 CASSHENNEQFF TGTGCCAGCAGCCACGAGAACAATGAGCAGTTCTTC
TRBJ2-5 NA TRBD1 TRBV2 CASIIGTGGGRETQYF TGTGCCAGCATTATAGGGACAGGGGGGGGTCGGGAGACCCAGTACTTC
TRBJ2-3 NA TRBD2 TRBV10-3 CAISASGTSTDTQYF TGTGCCATCAGCGCTAGCGGAACTAGCACAGATACGCAGTATTTT
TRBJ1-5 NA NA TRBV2 CASSEADWYSNQPQHF TGTGCCAGCAGTGAAGCGGACTGGTATAGCAATCAGCCCCAGCATTTT
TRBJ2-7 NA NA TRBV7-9 CASSLGGVKGEQYF TGTGCCAGCAGCTTAGGAGGGGTTAAAGGCGAGCAGTACTTC
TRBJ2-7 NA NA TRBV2 CASRRTTAYEQYF TGTGCCAGCAGGCGGACTACCGCCTACGAGCAGTACTTC
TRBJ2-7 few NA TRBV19 CASSNPGTEQYF TGTGCCAGTAGTAATCCAGGGACGGAGCAGTACTTC
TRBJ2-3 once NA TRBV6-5 CASSRDYASTDTQYF TGTGCCAGCAGCCGAGACTATGCTAGCACAGATACGCAGTATTTT
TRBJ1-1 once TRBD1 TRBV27 CASSRSTGGYSTEAFF TGTGCCAGCAGCCGTTCAACAGGGGGGTATAGCACTGAAGCTTTCTTT
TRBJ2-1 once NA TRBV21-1 CASSKAGGYNEQFF TGTGCCAGCAGCAAAGCAGGGGGCTACAATGAGCAGTTCTTC
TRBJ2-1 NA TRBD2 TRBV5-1 CASSYGTSGGDDEQFF TGCGCCAGCAGCTATGGGACTAGCGGGGGTGACGATGAGCAGTTCTTC
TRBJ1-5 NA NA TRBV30 CAWSAKGLFNQPQHF TGTGCCTGGAGTGCTAAGGGACTGTTCAATCAGCCCCAGCATTTT
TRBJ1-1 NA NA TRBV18 CASSPLQDSRGTEAFF TGTGCCAGCTCACCACTACAGGACAGCCGGGGCACTGAAGCTTTCTTT
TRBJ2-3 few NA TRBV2 CASSEISTDTQYF TGTGCCAGCAGTGAAATAAGCACAGATACGCAGTATTTT
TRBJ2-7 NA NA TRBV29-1 CSAQGGQKTYEQYF TGCAGCGCCCAGGGTGGACAGAAAACCTACGAGCAGTACTTC
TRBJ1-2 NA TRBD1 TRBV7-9 CASSFGVTGELLTNYGYTF TGTGCCAGCAGCTTTGGGGTAACAGGGGAGTTACTTACTAACTATGGCTACACCTTC
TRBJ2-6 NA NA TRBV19 CASSRGLTAGANVLTF TGTGCCAGTAGTCGCGGACTCACGGCTGGGGCCAACGTCCTGACTTTC
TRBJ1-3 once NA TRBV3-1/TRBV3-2 CASSQVADTIYF TGTGCCAGCAGCCAAGTCGCGGACACCATATATTTT
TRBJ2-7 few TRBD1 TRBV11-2 CASSLDRGREQYF TGTGCCAGCAGCTTAGACAGGGGGCGCGAGCAGTACTTC
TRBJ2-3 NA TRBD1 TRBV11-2 CASSPLDRGRTDTQYF TGTGCCAGCAGCCCCCTCGACAGGGGGCGGACAGATACGCAGTATTTT
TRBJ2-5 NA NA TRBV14 CASSQSRRGGDLKETQYF TGTGCCAGCAGCCAATCCCGGCGGGGTGGTGACCTTAAAGAGACCCAGTACTTC
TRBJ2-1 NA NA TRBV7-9 CASNKDGSSYNEQFF TGTGCCAGCAACAAAGACGGGTCGTCCTACAATGAGCAGTTCTTC
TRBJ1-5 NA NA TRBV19 CASSLTGTQGFSNQPQHF TGTGCCAGTAGTCTCACCGGGACACAGGGATTTAGCAATCAGCCCCAGCATTTT
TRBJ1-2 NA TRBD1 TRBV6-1 CASSEWGQQVNYGYTF TGTGCCAGCAGTGAATGGGGACAGCAGGTTAACTATGGCTACACCTTC